This TCR beta chain was observed in a study of cytomegalovirus exposure and HLA in healthy donors. Study results and limitations: Using a false discovery rate of 0.05, a later analysis showed that around 16,000 TCR beta sequences were associated with HLA alleles. Later analysis demonstrated an association between a missense DCLRE1C variant and TCR beta V- and J-gene trimming.

Regarding this clone: The antigen is unknown.

PCR employed 60 Vbeta and 13 Jbeta primers. Assay: immunoSEQ multiplex PCR; the TCRdb copy retains only in-frame clones and omits some. The table lists about 180,000 clones, roughly 85% of them singletons. CDR3 length equals 14 residues. Trimming removed 3 bases from V and 9 bases from J; junction bases left unmatched: 11. CDR1 is SGHNT and CDR2 is YYREEE in the germline V gene (reference sequence). This clonotype was obtained from a woman aged 40-49 years in good health and CMV-seronegative. The sequenced material came from PBMCs. This chain connects TRBV5-4 to TRBJ2-7; 8 bases fit TRBD1. CDR3 residues: CASSSYGQGRGQYF. DNA of the CDR3: TGTGCCAGCAGCTCCTACGGACAGGGCCGCGGGCAGTACTTC.